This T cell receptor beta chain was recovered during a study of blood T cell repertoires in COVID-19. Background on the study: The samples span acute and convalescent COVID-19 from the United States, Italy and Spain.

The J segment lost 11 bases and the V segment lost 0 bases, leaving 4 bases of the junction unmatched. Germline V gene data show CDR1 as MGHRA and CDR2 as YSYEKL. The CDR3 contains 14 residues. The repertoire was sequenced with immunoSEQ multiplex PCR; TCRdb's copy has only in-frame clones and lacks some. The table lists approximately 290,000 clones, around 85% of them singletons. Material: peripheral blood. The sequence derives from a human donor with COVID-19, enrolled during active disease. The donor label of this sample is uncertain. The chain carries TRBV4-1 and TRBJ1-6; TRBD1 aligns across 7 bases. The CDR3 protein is CASSQDWGQTPLHF. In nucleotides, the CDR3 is TGCGCCAGCAGCCAAGATTGGGGACAGACACCCCTCCACTTT.